The 7 T cell receptor beta chains below all came from one sample that was sequenced in a study of T-cell reconstitution after alpha-beta-depleted transplantation in children (dated by TCRdb to between 2015 and 2016). Library construction relied on PCR. Instrument used: Illumina HiSeq 2500. TCR libraries were prepared with molecular barcoding, using unique molecular identifiers to normalize TCRbeta repertoire quantification. TCRdb redid the processing of the public reads, applying fastp at Q25 and MiXCR, and retained in-frame beta chains. Every distinct CDR3 protein forms one entry, paired with its most common genes and DNA. Present in this sample are 150,000 to 200,000 distinct CDR3 sequences, 6.3% of which were seen just once. Around 4.4% of the sample rests with the top ten. What the treatment or condition label conveys for this sample: allogeneic hematopoietic cell transplantation with graft depleted of TCRalphabeta T cells and CD19 B cells.

Here the sequenced sample was PBMCs, taken before TCRalphabeta/CD19-depleted stem cell transplant. Receptor source: a girl under three years old with combined immunodeficiency, due to receive a stem cell transplant.

This clonotype showed up many times. The chain joins TRBV12-3 or TRBV12-4 to TRBJ2-3; D possibly corresponds to TRBD2 (7 bases). This CDR3 contains 13 residues. The V end lost 9 bases, the J end lost 5 bases, and 15 bases lay between the germline ends. In nucleotides, the CDR3 is TGTGCCAGTATTAGGGGGGGCGGAGATACGCAGTATTTT. This gives the protein CASIRGGGDTQYF.

This clonotype was seen repeatedly, ten times or more. The V and J genes are TRBV12-5 and TRBJ1-3; D is uncertain. The length of the CDR3 is 14 residues. Trimming took off 3 bases at V and 3 bases at J, with 9 bases between the two ends. The germline V gene has CDR1 LGHNT and CDR2 FRNRAP. CDR3 residues: CASGFGKDGNTIYF. DNA for the CDR3: TGTGCTAGTGGTTTCGGGAAGGATGGAAACACCATATATTTT.

In this sample, this clonotype turned up a few times. This chain links TRBV6-5 with TRBJ1-5, with D unresolved. V was pared by 0 bases and J by 5 bases, with 14 bases between. This CDR3 has 16 residues. Germline CDR1 reads MNHEY; CDR2 reads SVGAGI. Here the CDR3 reads CASSYSGNLPYQPQHF. CDR3 nucleotide sequence: TGTGCCAGCAGTTACTCGGGGAATCTACCGTATCAGCCCCAGCATTTT.

This clonotype was recorded at least ten times. The chain recombines TRBV12-3 or TRBV12-4 with TRBJ1-1; the D is unclear. Trimming stripped 2 bases from V and 8 bases from J, with 12 bases between. The CDR3 runs 13 residues. The CDR3 coding sequence is TGTGCCAGCAGTTTATATTCGGCGACAGAAGCTTTCTTT. Amino acids: CASSLYSATEAFF.

This clonotype was picked up many times. The chain employs TRBV4-3 and TRBJ1-2; the D gene is possibly TRBD1 (5 bases). Trimming pared 3 bases from V and 7 bases from J, leaving 18 bases between. CDR1 is LGHNA and CDR2 is YSLEER in the germline V gene. This CDR3 contains 15 residues. CDR3 protein: CASSHLDRDQLGYTF. In DNA form, the CDR3 reads TGCGCCAGCAGCCACCTAGATAGGGACCAGCTTGGCTACACCTTC.

This clonotype occurred many times. The chain couples TRBV11-3 to TRBJ2-1, with D perhaps assigned TRBD1 or TRBD2 (5 bases each). The CDR3 runs 14 residues. V lost 1 base, J lost 7 bases, and 11 bases lay in between. Germline-derived CDR1 and CDR2 are SGHNT and YENEEA. The CDR3: CASSLGGTWNEQFF. CDR3 sequence (DNA): TGTGCCAGCAGCTTAGGGGGGACGTGGAATGAGCAGTTCTTC.

This clonotype was seen only a few times. The chain links TRBV12-3 or TRBV12-4 to TRBJ2-7; 8 bases line up with TRBD1. The trim removed 6 bases at V and 6 bases at J, leaving 13 bases unmatched. This CDR3 spans 15 amino acids. CDR3 sequence reads: CASSSFSDRGGEQYF. The CDR3 DNA sequence: TGTGCCAGCAGCAGCTTTTCTGACAGGGGTGGCGAGCAGTACTTC.